This record covers a single T cell receptor (beta chain). The sample originates from a study of regulatory and conventional T cells in RAG deficiency. Genomic DNA came from blood conventional CD4+ T cells gated CD25-low CD127-high. CDR3 length: 12 residues. Trimming left V 1 base short and J 8 bases short, with 8 bases between. Germline values: CDR1 SEHNR, CDR2 FQNEAQ (reference sequence). The data were produced by immunoSEQ multiplex PCR, yet TCRdb's version contains in-frame clones alone and is incomplete. The sample shows tens of thousands of clones, around 95% of them seen only once. In addition, the sample was reused for a study of regulatory T cells. This second report adds: The primer mix had 52 TRBV and 13 TRBJ primers. Regulatory T cells showed the strongest V-J pair restriction and V/J gene skewing among patient repertoires.

This receptor was taken from a human donor in good health. The source material was CD25- CD4+ T cells sorted from blood. The V gene is TRBV7-9, the J gene TRBJ1-1; the D gene is possibly TRBD1 (6 bases). The CDR3 is CASSLGGQEAFF. The CDR3 DNA follows: TGTGCCAGCAGCTTAGGGGGGCAGGAAGCTTTCTTT.